This TCR beta chain was documented in a study of beta chain features in type 1 diabetes. The overall study: Cell yields, age and gender were similar between patients and healthy donors.

Germline loops: CDR1 MNHEY, CDR2 SVGAGI. The CDR3 covers 15 residues. The ends were cut back, 5 bases at V and 0 bases at J, with 14 bases in the middle. General observations from the study: Type 1 diabetes patients showed a moderate but significant shortening of TCRB CDR3s in all four CD4+ subsets.

This clone was seen only a few times. Its antigen is still unknown. Since all of the isolated RNA was reverse transcribed, expressed TCRB transcripts were what got sequenced. Naive, central memory and regulatory T cell samples averaged roughly 3.5 million reads. The table came from immunoSEQ multiplex PCR; TCRdb's copy has only in-frame clones and leaves some out. The table lists 95,000 to 150,000 clones, about a sixth of them singletons, with over 2% in the top ten. This TCR was sampled from a man aged 25 to 40 with type 1 diabetes. The chain joins TRBV6-5 to TRBJ2-7; tentative D call: TRBD2 (7 bases). The material sequenced was central memory CD4+ T cells from blood. The CDR3 nucleotides read TGTGCCAGCAGTGTGGGGGGGACAAACTCCTACGAGCAGTACTTC. Translation: CASSVGGTNSYEQYF.